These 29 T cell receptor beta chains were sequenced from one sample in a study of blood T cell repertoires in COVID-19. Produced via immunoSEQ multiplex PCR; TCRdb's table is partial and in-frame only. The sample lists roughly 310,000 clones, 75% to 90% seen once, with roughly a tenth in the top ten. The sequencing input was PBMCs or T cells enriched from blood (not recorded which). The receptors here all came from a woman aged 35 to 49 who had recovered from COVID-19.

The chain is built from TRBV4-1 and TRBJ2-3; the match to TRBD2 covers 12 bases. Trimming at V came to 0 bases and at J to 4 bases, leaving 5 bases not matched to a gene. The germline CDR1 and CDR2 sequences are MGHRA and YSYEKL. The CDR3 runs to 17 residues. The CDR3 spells CASSQEILAGGSDTQYF. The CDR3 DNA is TGCGCCAGCAGCCAAGAAATTCTAGCGGGAGGGTCAGATACGCAGTATTTT.

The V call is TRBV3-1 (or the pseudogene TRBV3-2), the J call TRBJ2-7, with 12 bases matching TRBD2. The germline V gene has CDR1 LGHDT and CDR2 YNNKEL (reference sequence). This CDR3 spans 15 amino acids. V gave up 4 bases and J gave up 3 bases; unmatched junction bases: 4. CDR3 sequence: CASSRSTSGGYEQYF. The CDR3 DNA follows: TGTGCCAGCAGCCGGTCGACTAGCGGGGGCTACGAGCAGTACTTC.

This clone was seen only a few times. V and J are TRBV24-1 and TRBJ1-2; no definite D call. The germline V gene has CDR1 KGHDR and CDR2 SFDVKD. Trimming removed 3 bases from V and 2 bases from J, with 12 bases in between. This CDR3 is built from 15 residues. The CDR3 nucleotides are TGTGCCACCAGTGATAGGCGGGCCGAAAACTATGGCTACACCTTC. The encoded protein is CATSDRRAENYGYTF.

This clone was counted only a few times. In nucleotides, the CDR3 is TGTGCCAGCAGCTTAGGGGGCCCTGGAAACACCATATATTTT. Encoded protein: CASSLGGPGNTIYF. The V and J genes are TRBV7-3 and TRBJ1-3; D perhaps matches TRBD1 (6 bases). The V gene lost 2 bases and the J gene lost 2 bases, with 7 bases spanning the gap. Germline loops: CDR1 SGHTA, CDR2 FQGTGA. This CDR3 contains 14 residues.

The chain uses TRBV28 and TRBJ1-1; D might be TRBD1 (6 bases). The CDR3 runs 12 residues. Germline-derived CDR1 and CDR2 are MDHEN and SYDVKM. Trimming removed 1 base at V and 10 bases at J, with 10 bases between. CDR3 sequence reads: CASSLLQGRAFF. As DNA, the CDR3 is TGTGCCAGCAGTTTATTACAGGGTAGAGCTTTCTTT.

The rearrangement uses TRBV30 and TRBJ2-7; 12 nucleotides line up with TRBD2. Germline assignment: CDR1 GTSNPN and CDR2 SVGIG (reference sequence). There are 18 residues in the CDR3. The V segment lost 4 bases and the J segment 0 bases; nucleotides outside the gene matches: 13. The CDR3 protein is CAWNPRASGRGFSYEQYF. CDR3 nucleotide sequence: TGTGCCTGGAACCCGAGGGCTAGCGGGAGGGGTTTCTCCTACGAGCAGTACTTC.

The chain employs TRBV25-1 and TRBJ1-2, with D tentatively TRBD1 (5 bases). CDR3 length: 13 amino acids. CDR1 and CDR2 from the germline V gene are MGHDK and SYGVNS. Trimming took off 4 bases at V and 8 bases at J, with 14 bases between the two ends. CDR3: CASSVSPGLGYTF. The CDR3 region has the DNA TGTGCCAGCAGTGTATCTCCGGGACTCGGCTACACCTTC.

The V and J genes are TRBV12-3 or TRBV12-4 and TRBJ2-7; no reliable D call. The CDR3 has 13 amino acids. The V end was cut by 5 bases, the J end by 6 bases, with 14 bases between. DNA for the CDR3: TGTGCCAGCAGTCTTCTAATCTCTCGCGAGCAGTACTTC. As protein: CASSLLISREQYF.

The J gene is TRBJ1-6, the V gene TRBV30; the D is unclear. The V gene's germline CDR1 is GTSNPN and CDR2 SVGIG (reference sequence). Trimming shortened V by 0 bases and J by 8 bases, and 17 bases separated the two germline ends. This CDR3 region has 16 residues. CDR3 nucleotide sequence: TGTGCCTGGAGTGTCGCCAGAATTATAGCTGATTCACCCCTCCACTTT. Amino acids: CAWSVARIIADSPLHF.

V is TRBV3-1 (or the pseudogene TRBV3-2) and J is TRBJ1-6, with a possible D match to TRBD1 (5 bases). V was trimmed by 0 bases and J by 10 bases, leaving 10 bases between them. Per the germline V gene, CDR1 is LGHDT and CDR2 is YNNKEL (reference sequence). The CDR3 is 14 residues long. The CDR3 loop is CASSQDYWGSPLHF. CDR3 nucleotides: TGTGCCAGCAGCCAAGACTACTGGGGCTCACCCCTCCACTTT.

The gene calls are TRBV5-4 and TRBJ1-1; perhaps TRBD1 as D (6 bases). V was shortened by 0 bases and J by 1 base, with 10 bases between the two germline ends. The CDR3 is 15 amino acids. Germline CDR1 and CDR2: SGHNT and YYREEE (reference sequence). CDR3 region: CASSLGTVSNTEAFF. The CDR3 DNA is TGTGCCAGCAGCTTGGGGACAGTCTCGAACACTGAAGCTTTCTTT.

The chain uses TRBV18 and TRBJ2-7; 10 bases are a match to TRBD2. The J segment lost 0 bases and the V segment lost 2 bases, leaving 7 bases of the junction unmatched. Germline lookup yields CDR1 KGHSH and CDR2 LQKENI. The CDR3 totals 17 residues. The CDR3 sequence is CASSPGGLASSSYEQYF. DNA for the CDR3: TGTGCCAGCTCACCAGGGGGACTAGCGTCTAGCTCCTACGAGCAGTACTTC. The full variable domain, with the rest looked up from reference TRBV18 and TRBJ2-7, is NAGVMQNPRHLVRRRGQEARLRCSPMKGHSHVYWYRQLPEEGLKFMVYLQKENIIDESGMPKERFSAEFPKEGPSILRIQQVVRGDSAAYFCASSPGGLASSSYEQYFGPGTRLTVT.

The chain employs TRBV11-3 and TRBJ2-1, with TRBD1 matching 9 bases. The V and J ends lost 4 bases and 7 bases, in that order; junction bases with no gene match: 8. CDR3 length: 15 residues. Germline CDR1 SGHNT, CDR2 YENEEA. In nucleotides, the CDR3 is TGTGCCAGCAGCTCCGGGACAGGGTCAGAGAATGAGCAGTTCTTC. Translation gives CASSSGTGSENEQFF.

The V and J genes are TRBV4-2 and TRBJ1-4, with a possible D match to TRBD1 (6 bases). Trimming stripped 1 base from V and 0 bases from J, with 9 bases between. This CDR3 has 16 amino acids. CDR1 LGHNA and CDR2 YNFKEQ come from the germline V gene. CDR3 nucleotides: TGTGCCAGCAGCCAAGGGCAGGGGTCAACTAATGAAAAACTGTTTTTT. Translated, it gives CASSQGQGSTNEKLFF.

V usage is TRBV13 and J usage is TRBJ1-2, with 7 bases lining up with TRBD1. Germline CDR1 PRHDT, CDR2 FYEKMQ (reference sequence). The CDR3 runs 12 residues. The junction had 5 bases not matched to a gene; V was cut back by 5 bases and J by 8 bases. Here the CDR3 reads CASSQQGYGYTF. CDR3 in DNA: TGTGCCAGCAGCCAACAGGGGTACGGCTACACCTTC.

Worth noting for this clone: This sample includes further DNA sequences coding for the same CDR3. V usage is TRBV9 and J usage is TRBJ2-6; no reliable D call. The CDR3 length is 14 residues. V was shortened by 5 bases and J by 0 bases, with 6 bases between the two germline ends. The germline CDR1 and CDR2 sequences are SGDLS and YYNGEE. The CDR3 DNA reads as TGTGCCAGCAGTTTTAGCTCTGGGGCCAACGTCCTGACTTTC. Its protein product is CASSFSSGANVLTF. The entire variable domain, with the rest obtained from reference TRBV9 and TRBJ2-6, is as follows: DSGVTQTPKHLITATGQRVTLRCSPRSGDLSVYWYQQSLDQGLQFLIQYYNGEERAKGNILERFSAQQFPDLHSELNLSSLELGDSALYFCASSFSSGANVLTFGAGSRLTVL.

CDR3 residues: CASSPLGGPGTEAFF. CDR3 nucleotides: TGCGCCAGCAGCCCCTTAGGAGGACCGGGGACTGAAGCTTTCTTT. V and J are TRBV4-3 and TRBJ1-1; no definite D call. Per the germline V gene, CDR1 is LGHNA and CDR2 is YSLEER. CDR3 length equals 15 residues. V was shortened by 4 bases and J by 5 bases, with 17 bases between the two germline ends.

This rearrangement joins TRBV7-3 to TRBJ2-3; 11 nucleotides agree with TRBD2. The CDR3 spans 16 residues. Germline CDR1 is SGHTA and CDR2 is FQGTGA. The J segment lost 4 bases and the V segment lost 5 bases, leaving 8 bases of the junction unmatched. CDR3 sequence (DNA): TGTGCCAGCAGCGTAGGGACTAGCGGTATCCCAGATACGCAGTATTTT. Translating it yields CASSVGTSGIPDTQYF. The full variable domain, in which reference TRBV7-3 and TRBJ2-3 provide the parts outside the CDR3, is GAGVSQTPSNKVTEKGKYVELRCDPISGHTALYWYRQSLGQGPEFLIYFQGTGAADDSGLPNDRFFAVRPEGSVSTLKIQRTERGDSAVYLCASSVGTSGIPDTQYFGPGTRLTVL.

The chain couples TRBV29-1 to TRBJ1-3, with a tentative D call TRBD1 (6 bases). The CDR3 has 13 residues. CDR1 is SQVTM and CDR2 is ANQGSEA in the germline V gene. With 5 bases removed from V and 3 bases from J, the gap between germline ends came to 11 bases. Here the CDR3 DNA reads TGCAGCGTTATGGGCAGGGGTGGAAACACCATATATTTT. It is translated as CSVMGRGGNTIYF.

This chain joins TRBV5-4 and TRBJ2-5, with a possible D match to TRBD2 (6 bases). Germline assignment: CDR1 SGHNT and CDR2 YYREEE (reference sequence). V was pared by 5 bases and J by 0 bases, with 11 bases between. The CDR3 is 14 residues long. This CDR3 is CASSWDSYQETQYF. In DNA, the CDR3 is TGTGCCAGCAGTTGGGACTCGTACCAAGAGACCCAGTACTTC.

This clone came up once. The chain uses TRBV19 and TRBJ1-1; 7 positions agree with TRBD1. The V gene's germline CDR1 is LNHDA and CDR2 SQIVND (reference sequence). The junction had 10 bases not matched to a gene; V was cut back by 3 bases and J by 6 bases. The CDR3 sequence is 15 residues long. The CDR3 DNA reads TGTGCCAGTAGTATTCCAAGACAGGGATGGCCTGAAGCTTTCTTT. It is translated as CASSIPRQGWPEAFF.

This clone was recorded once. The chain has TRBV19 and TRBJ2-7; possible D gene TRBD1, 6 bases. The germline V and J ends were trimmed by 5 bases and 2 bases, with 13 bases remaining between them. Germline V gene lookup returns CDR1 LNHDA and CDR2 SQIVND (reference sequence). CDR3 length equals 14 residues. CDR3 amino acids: CASSPRDKPYEQYF. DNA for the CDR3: TGTGCCAGTAGTCCCCGGGACAAGCCCTACGAGCAGTACTTC. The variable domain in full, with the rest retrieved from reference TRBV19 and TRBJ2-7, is DGGITQSPKYLFRKEGQNVTLSCEQNLNHDAMYWYRQDPGQGLRLIYYSQIVNDFQKGDIAEGYSVSREKKESFPLTVTSAQKNPTAFYLCASSPRDKPYEQYFGPGTRLTVT.

Written as DNA, the CDR3 is TGTGCCAGCAGCAAGGAAGGCAGGGGCAGGTTGGACGAGCAGTACTTC. Translation gives CASSKEGRGRLDEQYF. The rearrangement links TRBV9 to TRBJ2-7; the D gene is possibly TRBD1 (6 bases). Germline CDR1 and CDR2: SGDLS and YYNGEE. The CDR3 loop spans 16 amino acids. V shed 4 bases and J shed 5 bases, with 22 bases lying between them.

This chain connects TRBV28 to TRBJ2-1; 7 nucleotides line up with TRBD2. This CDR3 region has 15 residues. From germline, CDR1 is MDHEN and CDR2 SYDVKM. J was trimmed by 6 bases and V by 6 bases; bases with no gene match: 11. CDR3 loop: CASRGAGVGGNEQFF. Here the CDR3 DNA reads TGTGCCAGCAGGGGCGCGGGGGTCGGCGGCAATGAGCAGTTCTTC.

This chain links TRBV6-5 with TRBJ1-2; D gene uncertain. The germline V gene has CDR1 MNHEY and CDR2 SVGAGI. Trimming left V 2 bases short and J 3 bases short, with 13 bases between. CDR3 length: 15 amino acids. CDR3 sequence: CASSYVEGYYYGYTF. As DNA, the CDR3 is TGTGCCAGCAGTTACGTGGAGGGTTACTACTATGGCTACACCTTC.

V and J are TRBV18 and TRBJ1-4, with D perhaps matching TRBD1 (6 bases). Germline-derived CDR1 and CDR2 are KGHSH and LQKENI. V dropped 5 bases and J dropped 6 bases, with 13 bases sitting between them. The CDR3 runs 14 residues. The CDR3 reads CASSATGPYEKLFF. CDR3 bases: TGTGCCAGCTCAGCGACAGGACCCTATGAAAAACTGTTTTTT.

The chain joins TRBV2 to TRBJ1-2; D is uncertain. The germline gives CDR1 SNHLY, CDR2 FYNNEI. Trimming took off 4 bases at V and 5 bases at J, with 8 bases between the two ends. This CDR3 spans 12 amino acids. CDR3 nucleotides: TGTGCCAGCAGTGTCAGTGATTATGGCTACACCTTC. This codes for CASSVSDYGYTF.

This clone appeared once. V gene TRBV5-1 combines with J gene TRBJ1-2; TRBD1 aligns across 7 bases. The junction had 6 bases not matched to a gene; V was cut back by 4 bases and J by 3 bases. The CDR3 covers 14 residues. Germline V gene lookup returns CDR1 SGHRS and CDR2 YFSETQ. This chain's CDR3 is CASSRLTGDYGYTF. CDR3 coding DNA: TGCGCCAGCAGCCGTCTAACAGGGGACTATGGCTACACCTTC. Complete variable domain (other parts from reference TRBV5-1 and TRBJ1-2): KAGVTQTPRYLIKTRGQQVTLSCSPISGHRSVSWYQQTPGQGLQFLFEYFSETQRNKGNFPGRFSGRQFSNSRSEMNVSTLELGDSALYLCASSRLTGDYGYTFGSGTRLTVV.

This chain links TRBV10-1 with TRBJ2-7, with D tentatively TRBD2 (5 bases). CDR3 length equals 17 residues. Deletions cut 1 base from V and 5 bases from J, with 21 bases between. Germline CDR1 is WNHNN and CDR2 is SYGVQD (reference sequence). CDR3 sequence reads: CASSELGITRGFHEQYF. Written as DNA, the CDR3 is TGCGCCAGCAGTGAGTTGGGTATAACTAGAGGTTTTCACGAGCAGTACTTC.